Presented here are 17 T cell receptor beta chains from one specimen sequenced in a study of CXCR3-negative and CXCR3-positive naive CD8 T cells. It was by 5' RACE with UMI labels that the TRB cDNA libraries were prepared. Each CDR3 protein gets one entry in TCRdb, which reprocessed the 5' RACE reads and gives no DNA. Its table records about 92,000 distinct CDR3 sequences. The sequencing sample was made of naive CXCR3- CD8+ T cells from blood. Subset denoted: CD45RO-CCR7+CD27+CD95- naive CD8+ T cells lacking CXCR3 (TNR3-). These receptors originate from a human donor in good health. Some clones in this sample may be carry-over from other donors' samples.

The rearrangement links TRBV6-2 or TRBV6-3 to TRBJ2-2. The CDR3 sequence is 12 residues long. Germline V gene data show CDR1 as MNHEY and CDR2 as SVGEGT. CDR3 in amino acids: CASSYGTGELFF.

The chain joins TRBV5-1 to TRBJ1-1; no DNA is available, so the TRBD1 call from TCRdb remains unchecked. There are 14 residues in the CDR3. CDR1 is SGHRS and CDR2 is YFSETQ in the germline V gene. The CDR3 loop is CASSSLTGGTEAFF.

The CDR3 sequence: CSVRQGPDYGYTF. This rearrangement joins TRBV29-1 to TRBJ1-2; the TCRdb D gene call, TRBD1, has no DNA to confirm it. Germline V gene data show CDR1 as SQVTM and CDR2 as ANQGSEA. The CDR3 runs to 13 residues.

The V and J genes are TRBV29-1 and TRBJ2-1; the TCRdb D gene call, TRBD1, has no DNA to confirm it. The length of the CDR3 is 15 residues. Germline values: CDR1 SQVTM, CDR2 ANQGSEA. The CDR3 region is CSVPHYHRVWDEQFF.

This sequence joins TRBV29-1 and TRBJ2-7. CDR1 and CDR2 from the germline V gene are SQVTM and ANQGSEA. The length of the CDR3 is 13 residues. The chain's CDR3 is CSFVPGEFPEQYF.

This CDR3 reads CASSPDGVAALREQYF. The chain uses TRBV21-1 and TRBJ2-7; as DNA is missing, the TRBD2 call by TCRdb cannot be tested. TRBV21-1 is labeled a pseudogene. The CDR3 has 16 amino acids.

V usage is TRBV13 and J usage is TRBJ2-7; TCRdb's assignment of TRBD2 cannot be checked, as there is no DNA. The CDR3 length is 14 residues. The V gene's germline CDR1 is PRHDT and CDR2 FYEKMQ (reference sequence). The CDR3 is CASSAASASYEQYF.

The V gene is TRBV7-6, the J gene TRBJ2-7; TCRdb returns TRBD1, unconfirmable since there is no DNA. This CDR3 contains 15 residues. Germline values: CDR1 SGHVS, CDR2 FNYEAQ. The CDR3 spells CASSLAPSPTYEQYF.

CDR3 region: CASSPTGTLNEKLFF. V gene TRBV27 combines with J gene TRBJ1-4. This CDR3 contains 15 residues. Germline CDR1 reads MNHEY; CDR2 reads SMNVEV (reference sequence).

The J gene is TRBJ2-1, the V gene TRBV18; lacking DNA, the TRBD1 call made by TCRdb goes unchecked. The CDR3 is 16 amino acids. The germline CDR1 and CDR2 sequences are KGHSH and LQKENI. This CDR3 reads CASSPTGPSSYNEQFF. The full variable domain, in which reference TRBV18 and TRBJ2-1 provide the parts outside the CDR3, is NAGVMQNPRHLVRRRGQEARLRCSPMKGHSHVYWYRQLPEEGLKFMVYLQKENIIDESGMPKERFSAEFPKEGPSILRIQQVVRGDSAAYFCASSPTGPSSYNEQFFGPGTRLTVL.

The chain employs TRBV27 and TRBJ2-1; without DNA, the TCRdb call of TRBD1 cannot be checked. In germline, CDR1 is MNHEY, CDR2 SMNVEV (reference sequence). The CDR3 length is 14 residues. The CDR3 here is CASGGGVAYNEQFF.

The chain combines TRBV28 with TRBJ2-7; TCRdb reports TRBD1, a call that lacks DNA to check it against. The CDR3 runs 15 residues. Germline loops: CDR1 MDHEN, CDR2 SYDVKM. The CDR3: CASSLRAGTGYEQYF.

The gene calls are TRBV19 and TRBJ2-1; absent DNA, TCRdb's TRBD1 call cannot be checked. CDR3 length equals 14 residues. The germline V gene encodes CDR1 LNHDA and CDR2 SQIVND (reference sequence). Here the CDR3 reads CASSIVSGQGEQFF. The full variable domain, its missing parts supplied by reference TRBV19 and TRBJ2-1, is DGGITQSPKYLFRKEGQNVTLSCEQNLNHDAMYWYRQDPGQGLRLIYYSQIVNDFQKGDIAEGYSVSREKKESFPLTVTSAQKNPTAFYLCASSIVSGQGEQFFGPGTRLTVL.

The chain combines TRBV9 with TRBJ2-7; TCRdb picks TRBD1, but there is no DNA to check that call. This CDR3 is built from 14 residues. Germline V lookup: CDR1 SGDLS, CDR2 YYNGEE. CDR3 protein: CASSAQQGAYEQYF.

The chain carries TRBV15 and TRBJ2-7; TCRdb names TRBD2, which stays unverified in the absence of DNA. Germline V gene data show CDR1 as LNHNV and CDR2 as YYDKDF (reference sequence). The CDR3 contains 15 residues. CDR3 loop: CATNDLAGSGYEQYF. Filled out from reference TRBV15 and TRBJ2-7, the complete variable domain reads DAMVIQNPRYQVTQFGKPVTLSCSQTLNHNVMYWYQQKSSQAPKLLFHYYDKDFNNEADTPDNFQSRRPNTSFCFLDIRSPGLGDTAMYLCATNDLAGSGYEQYFGPGTRLTVT.

The chain joins TRBV2 to TRBJ2-7. This CDR3 region has 13 residues. CDR1 SNHLY and CDR2 FYNNEI come from the germline V gene. The CDR3 here is CASSEAGAYEQYF.

CDR3 amino acids: CASSSHPTEQYF. The J gene is TRBJ2-7, the V gene TRBV12-3 or TRBV12-4. CDR3 size: 12 residues.